The rows below give T cell receptor beta chains drawn from one sample of a study of cytomegalovirus exposure and HLA in healthy donors. Clones were sequenced by immunoSEQ multiplex PCR, and TCRdb holds only the in-frame ones, with some missing. Of roughly 110,000 clones listed, roughly 82% are singletons. Sequencing was done on a sample of PBMCs. Source of these receptors: a man aged 25 to 45 in good health and CMV-seropositive. Each CDR3 is given with its conserved first and last residue. The order of the fields is clone size, D gene, J gene, V gene, CDR3 DNA, CDR3 protein. A D gene is named only where the DNA matches it firmly. The size entry is marked missing in some rows and otherwise reads once, few, many or a size class.

.	TRBD1	TRBJ2-1	TRBV9	TGTGCCAGCAGCGGATCACCGACAGGGAACAATGAGCAGTTCTTC	CASSGSPTGNNEQFF
.	.	TRBJ2-3	TRBV7-6	TGTGCCAGCAGCTTAGGTGAGGCAGATACGCAGTATTTT	CASSLGEADTQYF
.	.	TRBJ2-2	TRBV9	TGTGCCAGCAGCGTTGCAGGGACGAACACCGGGGAGCTGTTTTTT	CASSVAGTNTGELFF
.	.	TRBJ1-5	TRBV6-1	TGTGCCAGCACCCGAGTCGCTGGAGCGGATCAGCCCCAGCATTTT	CASTRVAGADQPQHF
.	TRBD2	TRBJ2-5	TRBV2	TGTGCCAGCAGTGCTGGGACTAGATACGAGACCCAGTACTTC	CASSAGTRYETQYF
.	TRBD2	TRBJ2-2	TRBV6-4	TGTGCCAGCAGTGCAGCGGGGGAATCCGGCGGGGAGCTGTTTTTT	CASSAAGESGGELFF
.	TRBD2	TRBJ2-5	TRBV10-3	TGTGCCATCAGTGAGTCTTCGTTTATGGTTAGCGGGGGTGGCCAAGAGACCCAGTACTTC	CAISESSFMVSGGGQETQYF
few	TRBD1	TRBJ1-1	TRBV27	TGTGCCAGCAGTTTACTTCCAGGGGGCGCGAACACTGAAGCTTTCTTT	CASSLLPGGANTEAFF
.	TRBD2	TRBJ2-4	TRBV2	TGTGCCAGCACGCTAGCGGGGGTGTACATTCAGTACTTC	CASTLAGVYIQYF
.	TRBD1	TRBJ1-1	TRBV27	TGTGCCAGCACCGTTACCGGATACCGGGACAGGGCCCCCTATGAAGCTTTCTTT	CASTVTGYRDRAPYEAFF